These 17 T cell receptor beta chains came from one sample sequenced in a study of PD-L1 blockade in urothelial cancer. The data were produced by immunoSEQ multiplex PCR, yet TCRdb's version contains in-frame clones alone and is incomplete. The data hold about 87,000 clones, with 65% to 85% observed a single time. Time point noted: pretreatment peripheral blood. The specimen comprised PBMCs, sampled around atezolizumab (anti-PD-L1) treatment. These receptors were collected from a man aged 55-75 years with urothelial cancer.

The gene calls are TRBV6-1 and TRBJ1-2, with 11 bases fitting TRBD1. Trimming cost V 1 base and J 1 base; bases outside gene matches: 2. CDR1 MNHNS and CDR2 SASEGT come from the germline V gene. This CDR3 is 16 amino acids long. The CDR3 DNA reads as TGTGCCAGCAGTGAAGTCGGGACAGGGGGTAACTATGGCTACACCTTC. Protein: CASSEVGTGGNYGYTF.

The chain recombines TRBV6-5 with TRBJ1-1; D is uncertain. Germline loops: CDR1 MNHEY, CDR2 SVGAGI. Between the trimmed V and J ends, which lost 8 bases and 4 bases, there was a span of 14 bases. The length of the CDR3 is 13 residues. CDR3 sequence (DNA): TGTGCCAGCTTTTTAGTGGTTCCCACTGAAGCTTTCTTT. Translation gives CASFLVVPTEAFF.

The rearrangement uses TRBV9 and TRBJ2-3; TRBD1 aligns across 7 bases. With 4 bases clipped from V and 4 bases from J, the junction kept 9 bases outside the gene matches. CDR1 and CDR2 from the germline V gene are SGDLS and YYNGEE. The CDR3 is 15 amino acids. CDR3 region: CASSPRVGGPDTQYF. The DNA for the CDR3 is TGTGCCAGCAGCCCCCGGGTAGGGGGCCCAGATACGCAGTATTTT.

This chain connects TRBV9 to TRBJ1-4; TRBD1 is a possible D gene (5 bases). This CDR3 spans 13 amino acids. V was trimmed by 7 bases and J by 2 bases, leaving 9 bases between them. Germline V gene lookup returns CDR1 SGDLS and CDR2 YYNGEE. The CDR3 reads CASARGTNEKLFF. In DNA form, the CDR3 reads TGTGCCAGCGCCCGGGGGACTAATGAAAAACTGTTTTTT.

The chain has TRBV28 and TRBJ2-7; the D is unclear. The germline V gene has CDR1 MDHEN and CDR2 SYDVKM. V was shortened by 6 bases and J by 2 bases, with 14 bases between the two germline ends. The CDR3 length is 14 residues. CDR3 region: CASRRQLITYEQYF. In DNA, the CDR3 is TGTGCCAGCAGACGACAACTTATAACCTACGAGCAGTACTTC. Full variable domain (outside the CDR3, taken from reference TRBV28 and TRBJ2-7): DVKVTQSSRYLVKRTGEKVFLECVQDMDHENMFWYRQDPGLGLRLIYFSYDVKMKEKGDIPEGYSVSREKKERFSLILESASTNQTSMYLCASRRQLITYEQYFGPGTRLTVT.

For the CDR3, the DNA is TGTGCCAGCAGTGAAGCGGCATACAGGGGCCGGGGATACGAGCAGTACTTC. Its translation is CASSEAAYRGRGYEQYF. The chain employs TRBV6-1 and TRBJ2-7; 7 bases fit TRBD1. Per germline, CDR1 MNHNS and CDR2 SASEGT. Trimming at V came to 0 bases and at J to 4 bases, leaving 12 bases not matched to a gene. The length of the CDR3 is 17 residues.

V is TRBV10-2 and J is TRBJ1-5, with 10 nucleotides matching TRBD1. Germline V gives CDR1 WSHSY, CDR2 SAAADI. The CDR3 runs to 14 residues. V shed 10 bases and J 4 bases; nucleotides not matched to a gene: 7. For the CDR3, the DNA is TGCGCCACCAGGGGACAGGGGCGGAATCAGCCCCAGCATTTT. It encodes CATRGQGRNQPQHF.

The V and J genes are TRBV7-2 and TRBJ1-4, with 7 positions matching TRBD1. CDR3 length: 14 amino acids. V shed 7 bases and J 4 bases; nucleotides not matched to a gene: 6. CDR1 and CDR2 (germline): SGHTA, FQGNSA. As DNA, the CDR3 is TGTGCCAGCACCCGAGGGGGCTTTAATGAAAAACTGTTTTTT. Its translation: CASTRGGFNEKLFF.

The chain employs TRBV19 and TRBJ2-3, with 7 bases lining up with TRBD2. Trimming cost V 3 bases and J 1 base; bases outside gene matches: 19. The germline gives CDR1 LNHDA, CDR2 SQIVND (reference sequence). The CDR3 loop spans 20 amino acids. CDR3 DNA: TGTGCCAGTAGTATCCCTCGGGCGGGGAGGGTTTTTTATGGCACAGATACGCAGTATTTT. It codes for CASSIPRAGRVFYGTDTQYF. Supplemented by reference TRBV19 and TRBJ2-3, the full variable domain reads DGGITQSPKYLFRKEGQNVTLSCEQNLNHDAMYWYRQDPGQGLRLIYYSQIVNDFQKGDIAEGYSVSREKKESFPLTVTSAQKNPTAFYLCASSIPRAGRVFYGTDTQYFGPGTRLTVL.

In this sample, this clone turned up a few times. The chain joins TRBV19 to TRBJ1-1; TRBD1 matches at 7 bases. From germline, CDR1 is LNHDA and CDR2 SQIVND (reference sequence). Losses at the gene ends were 7 bases for V and 3 bases for J; bases not matched to a gene: 11. The CDR3 covers 15 residues. DNA for the CDR3: TGTGCCAGTAAGCGGGCAGGGGGGTTGGACACTGAAGCTTTCTTT. The encoded protein is CASKRAGGLDTEAFF.

The V call is TRBV29-1, the J call TRBJ2-2; the match to TRBD2 covers 14 bases. The V gene's germline CDR1 is SQVTM and CDR2 ANQGSEA. V lost 6 bases, J lost 4 bases, and 4 bases stayed unmatched. This CDR3 spans 15 amino acids. The DNA for the CDR3 is TGCAGCGTGGGACTAGCGGGAGTCGGCACCGGGGAGCTGTTTTTT. This sequence encodes CSVGLAGVGTGELFF.

This chain joins TRBV11-2 and TRBJ2-7; 7 positions agree with TRBD2. The V gene's germline CDR1 is SGHAT and CDR2 FQNNGV. V dropped 5 bases and J dropped 0; count of bases not matched to a gene: 4. There are 14 residues in the CDR3. CDR3 residues: CASSPIAGSYEQYF. The CDR3 bases are TGTGCCAGCAGCCCCATAGCGGGCTCCTACGAGCAGTACTTC. Variable domain in full (rest from reference TRBV11-2 and TRBJ2-7): EAGVAQSPRYKIIEKRQSVAFWCNPISGHATLYWYQQILGQGPKLLIQFQNNGVVDDSQLPKDRFSAERLKGVDSTLKIQPAKLEDSAVYLCASSPIAGSYEQYFGPGTRLTVT.

The chain couples TRBV27 to TRBJ2-4; TRBD1 is a possible D gene (6 bases). There are 15 residues in the CDR3. V was cut by 4 bases and J by 7 bases, with 17 bases left in between. Germline-derived CDR1 and CDR2 are MNHEY and SMNVEV (reference sequence). CDR3 residues: CASSSTDSARNIQYF. The CDR3 nucleotides read TGTGCCAGCAGTTCTACGGACAGTGCGAGGAACATTCAGTACTTC.

This chain links TRBV7-2 with TRBJ2-5; 8 nucleotides match TRBD1. V dropped 5 bases and J dropped 5; count of bases not matched to a gene: 13. The CDR3 length is 16 residues. Germline lookup yields CDR1 SGHTA and CDR2 FQGNSA. The CDR3 region is CASSRVRGQGRETQYF. CDR3 DNA sequence: TGTGCCAGCAGCAGGGTACGCGGACAGGGTCGGGAGACCCAGTACTTC. Combining the CDR3 with reference TRBV7-2 and TRBJ2-5 gives the whole variable domain GAGVSQSPSNKVTEKGKDVELRCDPISGHTALYWYRQSLGQGLEFLIYFQGNSAPDKSGLPSDRFSAERTGGSVSTLTIQRTQQEDSAVYLCASSRVRGQGRETQYFGPGTRLLVL.

In the case of this clone: One end of the junction is discordant with germline, which a read error may explain. The V and J genes are TRBV18 and TRBJ2-5, with D unresolved. CDR1 is KGHSH, CDR2 LQKENI, per germline. This CDR3 contains 13 residues. The CDR3 DNA reads TGTGCCAGCTCACCCACCAACCAGGAGACCCAGTACTTC. Its translation is CASSPTNQETQYF.

V gene TRBV19 combines with J gene TRBJ1-1, with D possibly matching TRBD1 (6 bases). This CDR3 is built from 13 residues. The germline V gene encodes CDR1 LNHDA and CDR2 SQIVND (reference sequence). Deletions cut 4 bases from V and 1 base from J, with 7 bases between. In DNA, the CDR3 is TGTGCCAGTAGTAGGACAGCGAACACTGAAGCTTTCTTT. Translating it yields CASSRTANTEAFF.

This clone appeared once. This chain uses TRBV7-2 with TRBJ2-1; 12 bases are a match to TRBD2. CDR3 size: 17 residues. Germline assignment: CDR1 SGHTA and CDR2 FQGNSA. With 0 bases clipped from V and 8 bases from J, the junction kept 8 bases outside the gene matches. The CDR3 loop reads CASSLARLAGGPDEQFF. Written as DNA, the CDR3 is TGTGCCAGCAGCTTAGCGAGGCTAGCGGGAGGGCCCGATGAGCAGTTCTTC.